Listed below are T cell receptor beta chains from one sample, sequenced in a study of cytomegalovirus exposure and HLA in healthy donors. The method was immunoSEQ multiplex PCR; TCRdb's version includes in-frame clones alone and lacks a portion of them. Among about 200,000 clones listed, roughly four fifths were seen once. Sample: PBMCs. Receptors originate from a man aged 18 to 35 in good health and CMV-seronegative. Each CDR3 is given with its conserved first and last residue. The order of the fields is D gene, J gene, V gene, CDR3 protein, CDR3 DNA. The D gene is left open where the match is weak.

TRBD2 TRBJ2-2 TRBV28 CASSLEWSGSSAGELFF TGTGCCAGCAGTTTGGAGTGGAGCGGGAGCTCGGCCGGGGAGCTGTTTTTT
TRBD2 TRBJ2-1 TRBV4-3 CASSQGGRDEQFF TGCGCCAGCAGCCAGGGTGGGAGGGATGAGCAGTTCTTC
TRBD1 TRBJ1-6 TRBV5-1 CASRRDRGNSPLHF TGCGCCAGCAGGAGGGACAGAGGAAATTCACCCCTCCACTTT
TRBD1 TRBJ1-2 TRBV18 CASSPRDSDGYTF TGTGCCAGCTCACCAAGGGACAGTGATGGCTACACCTTC
- TRBJ2-1 TRBV27 CASSLGPPHSYNEQFF TGTGCCAGCAGTTTAGGGCCCCCCCACTCCTACAATGAGCAGTTCTTC
TRBD2 TRBJ2-2 TRBV9 CASSFSSSGEQTGELFF TGTGCCAGCAGCTTCTCTTCTAGCGGGGAGCAGACCGGGGAGCTGTTTTTT
- TRBJ1-2 TRBV30 CAWSVLNRLYGYTF TGTGCCTGGAGTGTACTAAATAGACTCTATGGCTACACCTTC
TRBD1 TRBJ1-2 TRBV6-5 CASRGTGPDNTF TGTGCCAGCAGAGGGACAGGGCCGGATAACACCTTC
TRBD2 TRBJ2-7 TRBV6-1 CASSKGLAGVQTYEQYF TGTGCCAGCAGTAAAGGACTAGCGGGTGTTCAGACTTACGAGCAGTACTTC
TRBD1 TRBJ2-5 TRBV5-8 CASSLRGTGETQYF TGTGCCAGCAGCCTTCGGGGGACAGGGGAGACCCAGTACTTC